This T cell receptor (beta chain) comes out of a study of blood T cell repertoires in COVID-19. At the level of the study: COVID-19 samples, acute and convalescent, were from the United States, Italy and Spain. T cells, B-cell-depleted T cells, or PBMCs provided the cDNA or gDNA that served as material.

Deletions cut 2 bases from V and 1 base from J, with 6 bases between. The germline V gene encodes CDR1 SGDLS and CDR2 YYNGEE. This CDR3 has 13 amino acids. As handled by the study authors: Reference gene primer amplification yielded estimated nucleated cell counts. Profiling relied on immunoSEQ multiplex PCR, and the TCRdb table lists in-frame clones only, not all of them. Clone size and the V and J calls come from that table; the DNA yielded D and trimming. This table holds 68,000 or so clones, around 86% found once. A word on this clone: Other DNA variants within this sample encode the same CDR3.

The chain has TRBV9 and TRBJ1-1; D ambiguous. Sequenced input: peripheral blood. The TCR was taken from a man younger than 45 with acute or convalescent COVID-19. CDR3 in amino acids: CASSVTGNTEAFF. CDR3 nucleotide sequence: TGTGCCAGCAGCGTTACGGGGAACACTGAAGCTTTCTTT. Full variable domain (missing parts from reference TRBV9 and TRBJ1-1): DSGVTQTPKHLITATGQRVTLRCSPRSGDLSVYWYQQSLDQGLQFLIQYYNGEERAKGNILERFSAQQFPDLHSELNLSSLELGDSALYFCASSVTGNTEAFFGQGTRLTVV.